The 18 T cell receptor beta chains presented below share a single source sample, sequenced in a study of cytomegalovirus exposure and HLA in healthy donors. Primers: 60 Vbeta forward and 13 Jbeta reverse. Assay: immunoSEQ multiplex PCR; the TCRdb copy retains only in-frame clones and omits some. The data contain 200,000 to 300,000 clones, 84% of them singletons. The specimen sequenced was PBMCs. The receptor set was obtained from a woman aged 40 to 50 in good health and CMV-seropositive.

The chain recombines TRBV28 with TRBJ1-4; no definite D call. Germline values: CDR1 MDHEN, CDR2 SYDVKM. This CDR3 contains 13 residues. V was pared by 4 bases and J by 7 bases, with 10 bases between. CDR3 residues: CASSWQFGEKLFF. The CDR3 DNA sequence: TGTGCCAGCAGTTGGCAGTTTGGTGAAAAACTGTTTTTT.

The chain combines TRBV2 with TRBJ2-7, with TRBD1 identical over 8 bases. Germline loops: CDR1 SNHLY, CDR2 FYNNEI. The CDR3 loop spans 15 amino acids. V lost 4 bases, J lost 6 bases, and 11 bases stayed unmatched. CDR3 residues: CASSGHRGFGFEQYF. DNA for the CDR3: TGTGCCAGCAGTGGACACAGGGGGTTCGGGTTCGAGCAGTACTTC.

The chain's CDR3 is CASSLGIGTLHSNQPQHF. The CDR3 DNA reads as TGTGCCAGTAGTTTGGGGATAGGGACACTTCATAGCAATCAGCCCCAGCATTTT. The V call is TRBV19, the J call TRBJ1-5; D possibly corresponds to TRBD1 (6 bases). The CDR3 totals 18 residues. CDR1 and CDR2 from the germline V gene are LNHDA and SQIVND (reference sequence). The V gene lost 5 bases and the J gene lost 0 bases, with 20 bases spanning the gap.

This rearrangement joins TRBV5-1 to TRBJ2-3, with 7 bases aligning to TRBD2. J gave up 0 bases and V 3 bases, and 7 bases lay outside the gene matches. CDR1 and CDR2 from the germline V gene are SGHRS and YFSETQ. The CDR3 extends over 16 amino acids. CDR3 DNA: TGCGCCAGCAGCTCGGGGGGTAGCGGGAGCACAGATACGCAGTATTTT. Translated: CASSSGGSGSTDTQYF.

The rearrangement links TRBV10-3 to TRBJ2-3, with TRBD2 matching over 10 bases. The germline CDR1 and CDR2 sequences are ENHRY and SYGVKD. The CDR3 has 13 residues. V shed 10 bases, J shed 6 bases, and the junction held 7 bases outside the gene matches. The CDR3 DNA is TGTGCCACCCTAGCGGGAGAGGGGGATACGCAGTATTTT. As protein: CATLAGEGDTQYF.

This clone was seen a handful of times. The chain employs TRBV2 and TRBJ2-3, with D tentatively TRBD2 (6 bases). V lost 6 bases to trimming and J lost 1 base, with 11 bases between them. Germline loops: CDR1 SNHLY, CDR2 FYNNEI. This CDR3 has 14 residues. The CDR3 coding sequence is TGTGCCAGCAGCTCTAGCGCTCGCACAGATACGCAGTATTTT. This sequence encodes CASSSSARTDTQYF.

Concerning this clone: The germline gene is not matched at one end of the junction; a read error may be the cause. J is TRBJ2-5 and V is TRBV7-7; 10 nucleotides match TRBD1. The CDR3 extends over 15 amino acids. The germline V gene has CDR1 SSHAT and CDR2 FNYEAQ (reference sequence). CDR3 DNA: TGTGCTAGCAGCTTAGTTGGGACAGGGGAAGAGACCCAGTACTTC. It encodes CASSLVGTGEETQYF.

The chain is built from TRBV4-3 and TRBJ2-7; unclear D gene. This CDR3 has 13 amino acids. Trimming removed 4 bases at V and 3 bases at J, with 10 bases between. CDR1 is LGHNA and CDR2 is YSLEER in the germline V gene. The CDR3, as DNA: TGCGCCAGCAGCCCGTCTCCTAACTACGAGCAGTACTTC. Protein product: CASSPSPNYEQYF.

The chain recombines TRBV19 with TRBJ2-5; 13 bases map to TRBD2. Trimming removed 5 bases from V and 5 bases from J; junction bases left unmatched: 17. CDR1 and CDR2 from the germline V gene are LNHDA and SQIVND (reference sequence). This CDR3 has 19 residues. CDR3 DNA: TGTGCCAGTAGTCCACGCCCCAGGGCACTAGCGGGAGGGCGGGAGACCCAGTACTTC. Its protein product is CASSPRPRALAGGRETQYF.

The genes are TRBV6-6 and TRBJ1-1; a weak D match, TRBD1 (6 bases). The V end lost 6 bases, the J end lost 8 bases, and 16 bases lay between the germline ends. This CDR3 has 13 amino acids. Germline V gene lookup returns CDR1 MNHNY and CDR2 SVGAGI (reference sequence). The CDR3 spells CASSRDRMEEAFF. CDR3 in DNA: TGTGCCAGCAGCCGCGACAGGATGGAAGAAGCTTTCTTT.

The gene calls are TRBV2 and TRBJ2-7, with D maybe TRBD1 (5 bases). V lost 2 bases, J lost 5 bases, and 10 bases lay in between. Germline CDR1 is SNHLY and CDR2 is FYNNEI. This CDR3 contains 13 residues. In DNA, the CDR3 is TGTGCCAGCAGTGAACAGGGTTTCGACGAGCAGTACTTC. It yields the protein CASSEQGFDEQYF.

The chain uses TRBV11-3 and TRBJ1-1; 7 nucleotides agree with TRBD1. Unmatched junction bases numbered 12, after V lost 5 bases and J lost 6 bases. This CDR3 spans 15 amino acids. Germline loops: CDR1 SGHNT, CDR2 YENEEA. CDR3 amino acids: CASSPTTGLGAEAFF. DNA for the CDR3: TGTGCCAGCAGCCCGACGACAGGGTTGGGCGCTGAAGCTTTCTTT.

This chain links TRBV19 with TRBJ1-1; D is uncertain. Trimming stripped 4 bases from V and 1 base from J, with 7 bases between. The CDR3 extends over 13 amino acids. Germline V CDR1 and CDR2: LNHDA, SQIVND (reference sequence). Here the CDR3 reads CASSTTANTEAFF. DNA of the CDR3: TGTGCCAGTAGTACCACAGCGAACACTGAAGCTTTCTTT. Full variable domain (rest looked up from reference TRBV19 and TRBJ1-1): DGGITQSPKYLFRKEGQNVTLSCEQNLNHDAMYWYRQDPGQGLRLIYYSQIVNDFQKGDIAEGYSVSREKKESFPLTVTSAQKNPTAFYLCASSTTANTEAFFGQGTRLTVV.

The gene calls are TRBV2 and TRBJ1-1; the match to TRBD1 covers 9 bases. The CDR3 runs to 15 residues. V was pared by 0 bases and J by 7 bases, with 6 bases of the junction left unmatched. The V gene's germline CDR1 is SNHLY and CDR2 FYNNEI. CDR3 nucleotides: TGTGCCAGCAGTGAAGCCCCGGGACAGGGAGGTGAAGCTTTCTTT. Encoded protein: CASSEAPGQGGEAFF.

The chain combines TRBV30 with TRBJ2-1, with TRBD2 as a possible D gene (5 bases). Germline CDR1 GTSNPN, CDR2 SVGIG (reference sequence). Trimming took 3 bases from V and 8 from J, leaving 5 bases between them. This CDR3 is 10 amino acids long. This CDR3 is CAWRRDEQFF. CDR3 bases: TGTGCCTGGAGGCGGGATGAGCAGTTCTTC.

A single count supports this clone. This chain connects TRBV28 to TRBJ1-2; maybe TRBD1 (6 bases). V was trimmed by 5 bases and J by 4 bases, leaving 8 bases between them. Per germline, CDR1 MDHEN and CDR2 SYDVKM. The CDR3 loop spans 12 amino acids. CDR3 region: CASSRDIYGYTF. The CDR3 coding sequence is TGTGCCAGCAGTCGGGACATCTATGGCTACACCTTC.

V usage is TRBV11-3 and J usage is TRBJ2-1; 10 bases are a match to TRBD2. Trimming removed 2 bases from V and 5 bases from J; junction bases left unmatched: 12. Looked up from germline, CDR1 is SGHNT and CDR2 is YENEEA. There are 18 residues in the CDR3. The CDR3 is CASSLRGRPSGSNNEQFF. The CDR3 coding sequence is TGTGCCAGCAGCTTAAGAGGGCGGCCTAGCGGGAGTAACAATGAGCAGTTCTTC.

This clone was picked up one time. This chain joins TRBV19 and TRBJ2-3; D uncertain. Germline values: CDR1 LNHDA, CDR2 SQIVND (reference sequence). Trimming took 7 bases from V and 0 from J, leaving 8 bases between them. The CDR3 is made up of 13 amino acids. CDR3 nucleotide sequence: TGTGCCAGTATCGGTAGCAGCACAGATACGCAGTATTTT. It translates to CASIGSSTDTQYF.